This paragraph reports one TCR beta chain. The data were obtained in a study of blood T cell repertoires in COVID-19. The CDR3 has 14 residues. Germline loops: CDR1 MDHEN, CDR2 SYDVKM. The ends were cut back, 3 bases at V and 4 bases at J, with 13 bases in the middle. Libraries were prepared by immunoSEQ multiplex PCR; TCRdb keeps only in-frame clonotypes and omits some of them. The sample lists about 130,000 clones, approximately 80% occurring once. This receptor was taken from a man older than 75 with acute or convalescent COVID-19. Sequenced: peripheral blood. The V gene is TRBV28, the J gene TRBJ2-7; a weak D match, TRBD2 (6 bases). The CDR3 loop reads CASSLEGLGYEQYF. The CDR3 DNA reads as TGTGCCAGCAGTTTGGAGGGCCTGGGGTACGAGCAGTACTTC.